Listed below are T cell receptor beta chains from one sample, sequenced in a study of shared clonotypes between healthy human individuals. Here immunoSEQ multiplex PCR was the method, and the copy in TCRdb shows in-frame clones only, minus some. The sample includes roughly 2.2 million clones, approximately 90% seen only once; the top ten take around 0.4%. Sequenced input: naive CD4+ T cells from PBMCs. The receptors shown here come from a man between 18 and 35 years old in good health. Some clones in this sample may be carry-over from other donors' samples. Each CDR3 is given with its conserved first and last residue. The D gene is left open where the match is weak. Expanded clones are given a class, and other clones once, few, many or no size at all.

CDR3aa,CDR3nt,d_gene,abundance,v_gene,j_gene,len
CASSFGAALNQPQHF,TGTGCCAGTAGTTTCGGGGCGGCTTTAAATCAGCCCCAGCATTTT,NA,NA,TRBV19,TRBJ1-5,15
CAGDTGDYNSPLHF,TGTGCCGGAGACACAGGGGACTATAATTCACCCCTCCACTTT,TRBD1,NA,TRBV30,TRBJ1-6,14
CASSLTPGIGETQYF,TGTGCCAGCAGCTTAACCCCCGGGATAGGGGAGACCCAGTACTTC,NA,NA,TRBV7-3,TRBJ2-5,15
CASRTSGRAKVHEQFF,TGTGCCAGCAGGACTAGCGGGAGGGCCAAGGTACATGAGCAGTTCTTC,TRBD2,NA,TRBV2,TRBJ2-1,16
CASSSPGSMGYTF,TGTGCCAGCAGTTCTCCCGGGAGTATGGGCTACACCTTC,NA,once,TRBV28,TRBJ1-2,13
CASSAQMNTEAFF,TGTGCCAGCAGTGCCCAAATGAACACTGAAGCTTTCTTT,NA,NA,TRBV6-6,TRBJ1-1,13
CASSHTWTSGRERDNEQFF,TGCGCCAGCAGCCACACCTGGACTAGCGGGAGGGAGAGGGACAATGAGCAGTTCTTC,TRBD2,NA,TRBV4-1,TRBJ2-1,19
CASSLETGWTPYEQYF,TGCGCCAGCAGCTTGGAGACAGGGTGGACACCCTACGAGCAGTACTTC,TRBD1,NA,TRBV5-1,TRBJ2-7,16
CASSLDASPAPEQYF,TGCGCCAGCAGCTTGGACGCCTCACCGGCGCCCGAGCAGTACTTC,NA,once,TRBV5-1,TRBJ2-7,15
CASGTGNQPQHF,TGTGCCTCCGGGACGGGGAATCAGCCCCAGCATTTT,NA,once,TRBV19,TRBJ1-5,12
CASTSRGTEAFF,TGTGCCAGCACCAGTCGGGGGACTGAAGCTTTCTTT,NA,few,TRBV11-2,TRBJ1-1,12
CASSQRRTGGRTDTQYF,TGCGCCAGCAGTCAAAGGAGGACAGGGGGTCGCACAGATACGCAGTATTTT,TRBD1,NA,TRBV23-1,TRBJ2-3,17
CASSFRVPDTQYF,TGTGCCAGCAGCTTCCGGGTCCCCGATACGCAGTATTTT,NA,NA,TRBV7-3,TRBJ2-3,13
CASSLPGQIRQPQHF,TGTGCCAGTAGTCTACCGGGACAGATCAGGCAGCCCCAGCATTTT,TRBD1,NA,TRBV19,TRBJ1-5,15
CASSQVLYGTGANVLTF,TGTGCCAGCAGCCAAGTCTTGTATGGCACTGGGGCCAACGTCCTGACTTTC,NA,once,TRBV14,TRBJ2-6,17
CASSLRGQETQYF,TGCGCCAGCAGCCTCCGGGGCCAAGAGACCCAGTACTTC,NA,NA,TRBV5-1,TRBJ2-5,13
CASSPTSGSGEQFF,TGTGCCAGCAGCCCTACTAGCGGGAGCGGTGAGCAGTTCTTC,TRBD2,NA,TRBV9,TRBJ2-1,14
CASSTGTGGNEQFF,TGTGCCAGCAGTACCGGGACAGGGGGCAATGAGCAGTTCTTC,TRBD1,NA,TRBV6-6,TRBJ2-1,14
CASSLPRDFQETQYF,TGTGCCAGCAGCTTGCCCCGGGACTTTCAAGAGACCCAGTACTTC,NA,NA,TRBV7-9,TRBJ2-5,15
CASSLERQSSYEQYF,TGTGCCAGCAGCTTAGAAAGACAGAGCTCCTACGAGCAGTACTTC,NA,once,TRBV11-2,TRBJ2-7,15
CATSTPGTLNTEAFF,TGTGCCACCAGCACCCCAGGGACCCTTAACACTGAAGCTTTCTTT,NA,few,TRBV15,TRBJ1-1,15
CASRPGQRAYNEQFF,TGTGCCAGCAGGCCGGGACAACGGGCCTACAATGAGCAGTTCTTC,NA,NA,TRBV7-2,TRBJ2-1,15
CASSISVAGLAGANVLTF,TGTGCCAGTAGTATATCGGTAGCAGGCTTGGCTGGGGCCAACGTCCTGACTTTC,NA,NA,TRBV19,TRBJ2-6,18
CASSPRGENEKLFF,TGTGCCAGCAGTCCTCGGGGGGAGAATGAAAAACTGTTTTTT,NA,NA,TRBV2,TRBJ1-4,14
CASSLDLAGLNEQFF,TGTGCCAGCAGCCTCGATCTCGCAGGACTCAATGAGCAGTTCTTC,NA,NA,TRBV28,TRBJ2-1,15
CASGLHVTDRGVHYGYTF,TGTGCTAGTGGTCTTCACGTGACGGACAGGGGTGTTCACTATGGCTACACCTTC,TRBD1,NA,TRBV12-5,TRBJ1-2,18
CASSVKPGGALAEQYF,TGTGCCAGCAGTGTTAAACCGGGCGGAGCTCTCGCCGAGCAGTACTTC,NA,NA,TRBV6-4,TRBJ2-7,16
CASSQVTSGQETQYF,TGTGCCAGCAGCCAAGTGACTAGCGGCCAAGAGACCCAGTACTTC,TRBD2,NA,TRBV4-2,TRBJ2-5,15
CASSDVNRWGEQYF,TGTGCCAGCAGTGATGTAAATCGTTGGGGCGAGCAGTACTTC,NA,NA,TRBV6-1,TRBJ2-7,14
CASSLGTVGTGELFF,TGTGCCAGTAGTCTGGGGACCGTGGGCACCGGGGAGCTGTTTTTT,NA,few,TRBV19,TRBJ2-2,15
CASSLGQVDNQPQHF,TGTGCCAGCTCACTAGGGCAGGTCGACAATCAGCCCCAGCATTTT,NA,NA,TRBV18,TRBJ1-5,15
CASSLIGLAGGRDTQYF,TGTGCCAGCAGCTTAATTGGACTAGCGGGGGGAAGGGATACGCAGTATTTT,TRBD2,NA,TRBV7-2,TRBJ2-3,17
CASSPQLRGQVDTQYF,TGTGCCAGCAGCCCGCAATTGAGGGGGCAGGTAGATACGCAGTATTTT,TRBD1,NA,TRBV7-2,TRBJ2-3,16
CASSPGPGLAGGPNNEQFF,TGCGCCAGCAGCCCGGGACCGGGACTAGCGGGAGGGCCGAACAATGAGCAGTTCTTC,TRBD2,NA,TRBV5-1,TRBJ2-1,19
CASSLDGVFGTDTQYF,TGTGCCAGCAGCTTAGACGGGGTCTTTGGCACAGATACGCAGTATTTT,NA,NA,TRBV11-3,TRBJ2-3,16
CASSLSPNTEAFF,TGTGCCAGCAGTTTATCCCCTAACACTGAAGCTTTCTTT,NA,NA,TRBV28,TRBJ1-1,13
CASSVPGQGAGELFF,TGTGCCAGTAGTGTGCCGGGACAGGGGGCCGGGGAGCTGTTTTTT,TRBD1,NA,TRBV19,TRBJ2-2,15
CASSYSTISYNEQFF,TGTGCCAGCAGTTACTCTACAATCTCCTACAATGAGCAGTTCTTC,NA,NA,TRBV6-6,TRBJ2-1,15
CAWRTRTGGWQPQHF,TGTGCCTGGAGGACCCGGACAGGGGGCTGGCAGCCCCAGCATTTT,TRBD1,few,TRBV30,TRBJ1-5,15
CASSPHPSGRADTQYF,TGTGCCAGCAGTCCCCACCCTAGCGGGAGAGCGGATACGCAGTATTTT,TRBD2,NA,TRBV28,TRBJ2-3,16
CASSSGHTGNTIYF,TGTGCCAGCAGCTCCGGACACACTGGAAACACCATATATTTT,NA,NA,TRBV7-2,TRBJ1-3,14
CASSRPDGRNNEQFF,TGCGCCAGCAGCCGCCCCGACGGGCGAAACAATGAGCAGTTCTTC,NA,NA,TRBV5-1,TRBJ2-1,15
CASSFLASGRIESGELFF,TGTGCCAGCAGCTTCCTGGCTAGCGGGAGAATTGAGTCCGGGGAGCTGTTTTTT,TRBD2,NA,TRBV7-3,TRBJ2-2,18
CASSPGQGFYEQYF,TGTGCCAGCAGTCCGGGACAGGGGTTCTACGAGCAGTACTTC,TRBD1,NA,TRBV28,TRBJ2-7,14
CASSLGGSEKLFF,TGTGCCAGCAGTTTGGGTGGGAGTGAAAAACTGTTTTTT,NA,NA,TRBV28,TRBJ1-4,13
CASSPLWRRGDTGELFF,TGTGCCAGTAGTCCACTGTGGCGTCGCGGGGACACCGGGGAGCTGTTTTTT,NA,NA,TRBV19,TRBJ2-2,17
CASSYSRDQPQHF,TGTGCCAGCAGTTACTCTAGGGATCAGCCCCAGCATTTT,NA,NA,TRBV6-5,TRBJ1-5,13
CASSLVSAGGFYEQYF,TGTGCCAGCAGCTTGGTCTCTGCAGGGGGTTTCTACGAGCAGTACTTC,TRBD1,NA,TRBV5-4,TRBJ2-7,16
CATSRGQFSYEQYF,TGTGCCACCAGCAGAGGGCAGTTCTCCTACGAGCAGTACTTC,NA,NA,TRBV15,TRBJ2-7,14
CSGVLQGHYGYTF,TGCAGCGGTGTACTTCAAGGTCACTATGGCTACACCTTC,NA,NA,TRBV29-1,TRBJ1-2,13
CASSLVMSVRAINYGYTF,TGTGCCAGCAGCTTAGTGATGAGCGTCCGAGCTATTAACTATGGCTACACCTTC,NA,NA,TRBV7-2,TRBJ1-2,18
CASSYSGLAGTYEQYF,TGTGCCAGCAGTTACTCGGGACTAGCGGGCACCTACGAGCAGTACTTC,TRBD2,NA,TRBV6-5,TRBJ2-7,16
CASSIGGTGKNYGYTF,TGTGCCAGTAGTATCGGCGGGACAGGGAAAAACTATGGCTACACCTTC,TRBD1,once,TRBV19,TRBJ1-2,16
CASGRTGGNTIYF,TGTGCCAGTGGCCGGACAGGGGGAAACACCATATATTTT,TRBD1,NA,TRBV19,TRBJ1-3,13
CASSFGGSPDTQYF,TGTGCCAGCAGCTTTGGCGGGAGCCCAGATACGCAGTATTTT,TRBD2,NA,TRBV11-2,TRBJ2-3,14
CASSPPGSGPDTQYF,TGTGCCAGCAGCCCCCCGGGGAGTGGGCCAGATACGCAGTATTTT,NA,NA,TRBV7-3,TRBJ2-3,15
CASSLTTNYGYTF,TGCGCCAGCAGCTTGACGACAAACTATGGCTACACCTTC,NA,NA,TRBV5-1,TRBJ1-2,13